This entry features one TCR beta chain sequence. The CDR3 is 14 residues long. Trimming took off 5 bases at V and 1 base at J, with 11 bases between the two ends. Germline values: CDR1 MNHEY, CDR2 SVGAGI. Some clones are missing from TCRdb's copy, which holds only in-frame ones; the method was immunoSEQ multiplex PCR. In the table there are roughly 340,000 clones, around 87% of which are singletons. The sample originates from a study of blood T cell repertoires in COVID-19. The sequence came from a woman in her 50s with COVID-19, enrolled during active disease. Sample: peripheral blood. The rearrangement uses TRBV6-5 and TRBJ1-1; a weak D match, TRBD1 (6 bases). The CDR3 is CASSRGRGNTEAFF. The CDR3 nucleotides read TGTGCCAGCAGTAGGGGCAGGGGGAACACTGAAGCTTTCTTT.